This TCR beta chain appears in the sequencing data of a study of blood T cell repertoires in COVID-19. In the study overall: Specimens from acute and convalescent COVID-19 originated in the United States, Italy and Spain.

The method was immunoSEQ multiplex PCR; TCRdb's version includes in-frame clones alone and lacks a portion of them. There are 120,000 or so clones in the sample; around 85% occur only once, and roughly 3.9% lies in the top ten. The CDR3 has 17 amino acids. Trimming cost V 2 bases and J 2 bases; bases outside gene matches: 10. CDR1 is MDHEN and CDR2 is SYDVKM in the germline V gene. The rearrangement joins TRBV28 to TRBJ1-1; 8 bases are shared with TRBD1. The TCR sequence derives from a man in his fifties or sixties with acute or convalescent COVID-19. Sequenced: peripheral blood. The CDR3 region is CASSLRGTGGFNTEAFF. CDR3 DNA sequence: TGTGCCAGCAGTTTAAGAGGTACAGGGGGTTTTAACACTGAAGCTTTCTTT.